This TCR beta chain is from a study of OX40 agonist ivuxolimab in advanced cancers. Study overall: Aged about 20 to 80 with a mean of 60 years, they were around 83% male. General study results and limits: At doses 0.1 to 3.0 mg/kg, CD4+ and CD8+ clones expanded. CD8+ T cells were the subset that, on average, had more expanded clones than CD4+.

Germline CDR1 SGHDT, CDR2 YYEEEE. Trimming cost V 6 bases and J 7 bases, with 13 bases left between them. The CDR3 length is 12 residues. Blood sampling took place at baseline, cycle 4 day 1, and cycle 7 day 1. Here immunoSEQ multiplex PCR was the method, and the copy in TCRdb shows in-frame clones only, minus some. The sample has fewer than 80,000 clones; around 81% are singletons. About this clone itself: Its antigen is unidentified.

This clonotype originated in an adult with an advanced solid tumor such as melanoma, head and neck, liver or kidney cancer. V usage is TRBV5-6 and J usage is TRBJ1-1; no definite D call. The material sequenced was CD4+ or CD8+ T cells sorted from blood, taken in a trial of the OX40 agonist ivuxolimab. The CDR3 DNA follows: TGTGCCAGCATGCTGTTGACGGGTGAAGCTTTCTTT. It encodes CASMLLTGEAFF.